This is a list of T cell receptor beta chains from one sample in a study of vaccination and CD4 T cells after COVID-19. TCRdb fed the PCR reads into MiXCR, producing one record per CDR3 protein. The repertoire consists of about 9,100 distinct CDR3 sequences, with less than 55% occurring once and the leading ten covering over 10%. These receptors' targets are unknown. The sample consisted of CD4+ T cells from blood, cultured in vitro. The origin of the receptors is a human donor in good health. Each CDR3 is given with its conserved first and last residue. The D gene is left open where the match is weak. Size values are once, few and many counts, or a class for expanded clones, and some rows have none.

CSARDRTSEYTDTQYF TGCAGTGCTAGAGACCGGACTAGCGAGTACACAGATACGCAGTATTTT . TRBD2 TRBJ2-3 TRBV20-1 16
CASSRSQGRGNSPLHF TGTGCCAGCAGCCGCTCACAGGGGCGAGGGAATTCACCCCTCCACTTT . TRBD1 TRBJ1-6 TRBV28 16
CATSDATGATNEKLFF TGTGCCACCAGTGATGCAACAGGGGCAACTAATGAAAAACTGTTTTTT . TRBD1 TRBJ1-4 TRBV24-1 16
CASSYSRQRANTGELFF TGTGCCAGCAGTTACTCGAGACAGCGGGCGAACACCGGGGAGCTGTTTTTT few . TRBJ2-2 TRBV6-2/TRBV6-3 17
CATRLNPSSYEQYF TGTGCCACCAGACTTAACCCCAGCTCCTACGAGCAGTACTTC few . TRBJ2-7 TRBV15 14
CASSVQGRSSPLHF TGTGCCAGCAGTGTACAGGGACGGAGTTCACCCCTCCACTTT few . TRBJ1-6 TRBV6-1 14
CASSPTGTSYNEQFF TGTGCCAGCAGCCCGACAGGGACTTCCTACAATGAGCAGTTCTTC . . TRBJ2-1 TRBV7-3 15
CASRVHLYGYTF TGTGCCAGTAGGGTGCATTTGTATGGCTACACCTTC . . TRBJ1-2 TRBV19 12
CASSTRTGTDSNQPQHF TGTGCCAGCAGTACCCGGACAGGGACGGATAGCAATCAGCCCCAGCATTTT few TRBD1 TRBJ1-5 TRBV27 17
CSARDMGSNYGYTF TGCAGTGCTAGAGATATGGGATCTAACTATGGCTACACCTTC . . TRBJ1-2 TRBV20-1 14
CASSYPGQGPDTQYF TGTGCCAGCAGCTACCCAGGACAGGGGCCAGATACGCAGTATTTT few TRBD1 TRBJ2-3 TRBV7-2 15
CASRPPTGAYNKQFF TGTGCCAGCAGGCCCCCGACGGGGGCCTACAATAAGCAGTTCTTC . . TRBJ2-1 TRBV6-1 15
CASGPWSGPSGSRNNEQFF TGCGCCAGCGGACCTTGGAGTGGTCCTAGCGGGAGTCGAAACAATGAGCAGTTCTTC . TRBD2 TRBJ2-1 TRBV10-1 19
CASSLGQGNSDTQYF TGCGCCAGCAGCCTGGGACAGGGCAACTCAGATACGCAGTATTTT few TRBD1 TRBJ2-3 TRBV4-1 15
CASSWGHDNTQYF TGCGCCAGCAGCTGGGGACACGACAATACGCAGTATTTT . . TRBJ2-3 TRBV4-1 13
CASLPDPTNYGYTF TGTGCCAGCTTGCCGGATCCGACTAACTATGGCTACACCTTC . . TRBJ1-2 TRBV5-4 14
CASSFDTGGKLFF TGTGCCAGCAGTTTTGACACAGGGGGAAAACTGTTTTTT . TRBD1 TRBJ1-4 TRBV28 13
CASSPLALTDTQYF TGTGCCAGCAGTCCACTAGCGCTCACAGATACGCAGTATTTT . TRBD2 TRBJ2-3 TRBV12-3/TRBV12-4 14
CASSLVGDREKQYF TGTGCCAGCAGCTTAGTCGGGGACAGGGAAAAGCAGTACTTC few TRBD1 TRBJ2-7 TRBV7-6 14
CATSRDGGIAGQNNEQFF TGTGCCACCAGCAGAGATGGGGGTATAGCGGGACAGAACAATGAGCAGTTCTTC . . TRBJ2-1 TRBV15 18
CASSLGQGGGYTF TGCGCCAGCAGCTTGGGACAGGGAGGCGGCTACACCTTC . TRBD1 TRBJ1-2 TRBV5-1 13
CASSKGTGAETQYF TGTGCCAGCAGTAAAGGGACAGGGGCAGAGACCCAGTACTTC . TRBD1 TRBJ2-5 TRBV12-3/TRBV12-4 14
CSGRETDTQYF TGCAGTGGCCGGGAGACAGATACGCAGTATTTT . . TRBJ2-3 TRBV20-1 11
CATSDFASVGTHNEQFF TGTGCCACCAGTGATTTCGCTAGCGTTGGAACCCACAATGAGCAGTTCTTC . . TRBJ2-1 TRBV24-1 17
CASSPDRGGTEAFF TGTGCCAGCAGCCCGGACAGGGGAGGGACTGAAGCTTTCTTT . TRBD1 TRBJ1-1 TRBV7-3 14
CASSLRGLADTDTQYF TGTGCCAGCAGCTTAAGGGGACTAGCGGACACAGATACGCAGTATTTT . TRBD2 TRBJ2-3 TRBV7-2 16
CASSARRGTALGETQYF TGTGCCAGCAGTGCAAGGAGGGGGACCGCTTTGGGAGAGACCCAGTACTTC few . TRBJ2-5 TRBV2 17
CASSTDSPSYYNEQFF TGCGCCAGCAGCACGGACTCTCCCTCCTACTACAATGAGCAGTTCTTC . . TRBJ2-1 TRBV5-1 16
CASSRGYEQYF TGTGCCAGCAGTCGTGGATACGAGCAGTACTTC . . TRBJ2-7 TRBV27 11
CSARDQSTGTINSPLHF TGCAGTGCTAGAGATCAATCGACCGGGACCATTAATTCACCCCTCCACTTT . . TRBJ1-6 TRBV20-1 17
CASSSQSRSGRPYYNEQFF TGTGCCAGCAGCTCCCAAAGTCGGAGCGGGAGGCCATACTACAATGAGCAGTTCTTC . TRBD2 TRBJ2-1 TRBV7-8 19